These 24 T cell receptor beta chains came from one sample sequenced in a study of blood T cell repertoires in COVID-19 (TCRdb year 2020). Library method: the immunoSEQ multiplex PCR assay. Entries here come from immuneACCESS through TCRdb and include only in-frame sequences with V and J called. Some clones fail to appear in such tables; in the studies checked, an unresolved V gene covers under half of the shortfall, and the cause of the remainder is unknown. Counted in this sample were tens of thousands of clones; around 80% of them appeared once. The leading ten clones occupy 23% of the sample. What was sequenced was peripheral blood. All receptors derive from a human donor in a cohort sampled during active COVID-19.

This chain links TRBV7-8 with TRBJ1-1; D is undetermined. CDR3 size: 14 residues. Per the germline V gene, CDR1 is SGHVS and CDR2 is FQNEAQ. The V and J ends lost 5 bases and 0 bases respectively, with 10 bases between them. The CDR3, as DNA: TGTGCCAGCAGCAAGAGGGATATGAACACTGAAGCTTTCTTT. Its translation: CASSKRDMNTEAFF.

The CDR3 loop is CASSPILSTGQYF. The CDR3 bases are TGTGCCAGCAGCCCAATTTTATCGACGGGGCAGTACTTC. This chain joins TRBV7-2 and TRBJ2-7, with no clear D. Germline V gene data show CDR1 as SGHTA and CDR2 as FQGNSA. This CDR3 contains 13 residues. Deletions cut 5 bases from V and 9 bases from J, with 17 bases between.

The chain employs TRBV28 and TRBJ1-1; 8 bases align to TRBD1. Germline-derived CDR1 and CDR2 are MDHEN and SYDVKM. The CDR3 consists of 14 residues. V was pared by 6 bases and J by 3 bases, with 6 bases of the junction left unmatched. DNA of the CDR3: TGTGCCAGCAGGGGGGGGACAGGCCACACTGAAGCTTTCTTT. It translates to CASRGGTGHTEAFF.

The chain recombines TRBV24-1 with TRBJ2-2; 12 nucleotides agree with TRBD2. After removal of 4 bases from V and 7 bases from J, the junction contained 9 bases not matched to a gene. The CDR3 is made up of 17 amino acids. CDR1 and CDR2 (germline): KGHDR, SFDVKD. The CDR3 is CATSDPTLAGGIGELFF. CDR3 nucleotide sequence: TGTGCCACCAGTGACCCTACACTAGCGGGAGGTATCGGGGAGCTGTTTTTT.

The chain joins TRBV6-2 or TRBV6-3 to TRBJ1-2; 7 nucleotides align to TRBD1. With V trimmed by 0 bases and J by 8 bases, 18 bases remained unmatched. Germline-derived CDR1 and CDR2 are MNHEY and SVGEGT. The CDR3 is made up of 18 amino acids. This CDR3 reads CASSYSTGTVEMGRGYTF. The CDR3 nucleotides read TGTGCCAGCAGTTACTCGACGGGGACAGTAGAAATGGGACGAGGCTACACCTTC.

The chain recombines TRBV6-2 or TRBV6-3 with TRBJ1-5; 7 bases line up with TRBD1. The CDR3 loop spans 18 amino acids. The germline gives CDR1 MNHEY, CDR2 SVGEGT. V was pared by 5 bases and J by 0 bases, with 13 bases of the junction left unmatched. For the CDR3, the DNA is TGTGCCAGCAGTCACCGACTTTGGACAGGTTATAGCAATCAGCCCCAGCATTTT. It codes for CASSHRLWTGYSNQPQHF.

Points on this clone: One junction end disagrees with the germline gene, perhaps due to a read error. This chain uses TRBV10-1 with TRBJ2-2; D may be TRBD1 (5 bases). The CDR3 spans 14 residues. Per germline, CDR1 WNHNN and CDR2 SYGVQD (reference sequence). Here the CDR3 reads CASSASGNAGELFF. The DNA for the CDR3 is TGCGCCAGCAGTGCCTCAGGGAACGCCGGGGAGCTGTTTTTT.

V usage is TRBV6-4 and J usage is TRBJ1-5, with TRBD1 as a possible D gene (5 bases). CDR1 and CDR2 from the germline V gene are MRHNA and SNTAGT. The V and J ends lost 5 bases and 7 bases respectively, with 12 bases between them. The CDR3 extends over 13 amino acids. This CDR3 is CASSPRVLQPQHF. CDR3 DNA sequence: TGTGCCAGCAGTCCCAGGGTCCTACAGCCCCAGCATTTT.

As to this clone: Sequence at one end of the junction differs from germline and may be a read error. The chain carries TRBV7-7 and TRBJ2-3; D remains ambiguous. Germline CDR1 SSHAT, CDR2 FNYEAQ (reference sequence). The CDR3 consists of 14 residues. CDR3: CASSPDRHTDTQYF. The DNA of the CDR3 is TGTGCTAGCAGTCCCGATAGACACACAGATACGCAGTATTTT.

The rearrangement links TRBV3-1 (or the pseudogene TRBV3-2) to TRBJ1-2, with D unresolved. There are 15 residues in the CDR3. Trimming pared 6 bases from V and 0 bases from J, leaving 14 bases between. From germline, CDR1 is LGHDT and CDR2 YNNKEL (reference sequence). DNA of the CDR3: TGTGCCAGCAGTCCCCCGAGTCAAGCTAACTATGGCTACACCTTC. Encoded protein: CASSPPSQANYGYTF.

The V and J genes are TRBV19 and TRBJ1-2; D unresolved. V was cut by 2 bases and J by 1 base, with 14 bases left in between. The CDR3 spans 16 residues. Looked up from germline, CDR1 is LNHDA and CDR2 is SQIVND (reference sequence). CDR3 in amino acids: CASSIRAVGLNYGYTF. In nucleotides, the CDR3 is TGTGCCAGTAGTATAAGGGCGGTTGGACTTAACTATGGCTACACCTTC.

The chain's CDR3 is CATTIYTAGSSDTQYF. The DNA of the CDR3 is TGTGCCACCACTATCTACACTGCAGGGTCGTCAGATACGCAGTATTTT. The genes are TRBV15 and TRBJ2-3; D possibly corresponds to TRBD1 (5 bases). The V end was cut by 7 bases, the J end by 4 bases, with 21 bases between. CDR1 and CDR2 (germline): LNHNV, YYDKDF (reference sequence). The CDR3 covers 16 residues.

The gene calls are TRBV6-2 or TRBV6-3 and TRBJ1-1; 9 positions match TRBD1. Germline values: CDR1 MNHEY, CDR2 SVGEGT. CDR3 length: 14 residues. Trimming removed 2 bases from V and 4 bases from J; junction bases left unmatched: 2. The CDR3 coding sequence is TGTGCCAGCAGTTACGGGACAGGGACCACTGAAGCTTTCTTT. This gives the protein CASSYGTGTTEAFF.

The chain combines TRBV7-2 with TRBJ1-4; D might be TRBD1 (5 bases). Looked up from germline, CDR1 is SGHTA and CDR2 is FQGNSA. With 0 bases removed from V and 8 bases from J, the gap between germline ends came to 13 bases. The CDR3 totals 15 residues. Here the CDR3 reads CASSLAVGGREKLFF. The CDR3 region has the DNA TGTGCCAGCAGCTTAGCCGTCGGGGGAAGGGAAAAACTGTTTTTT.

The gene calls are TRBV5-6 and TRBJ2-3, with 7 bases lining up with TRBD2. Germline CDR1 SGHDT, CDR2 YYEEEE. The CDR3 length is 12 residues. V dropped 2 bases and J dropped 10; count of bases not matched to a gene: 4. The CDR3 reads CASSLAGSAQYF. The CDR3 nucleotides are TGTGCCAGCAGCTTAGCGGGATCGGCGCAGTATTTT.

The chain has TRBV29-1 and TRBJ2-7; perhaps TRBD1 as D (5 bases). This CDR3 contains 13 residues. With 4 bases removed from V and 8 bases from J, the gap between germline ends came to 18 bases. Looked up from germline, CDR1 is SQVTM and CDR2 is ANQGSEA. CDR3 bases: TGCAGCGTTGTGTCTGCAGGGTCATTCAAGCAGTACTTC. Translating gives CSVVSAGSFKQYF.

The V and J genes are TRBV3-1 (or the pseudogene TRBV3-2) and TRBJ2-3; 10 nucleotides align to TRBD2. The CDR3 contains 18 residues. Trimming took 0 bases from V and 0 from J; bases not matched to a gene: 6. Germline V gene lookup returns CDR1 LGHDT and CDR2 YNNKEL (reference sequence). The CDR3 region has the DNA TGTGCCAGCAGCCAAGATCCCCTAGCGGGGGCCAGCACAGATACGCAGTATTTT. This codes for CASSQDPLAGASTDTQYF.

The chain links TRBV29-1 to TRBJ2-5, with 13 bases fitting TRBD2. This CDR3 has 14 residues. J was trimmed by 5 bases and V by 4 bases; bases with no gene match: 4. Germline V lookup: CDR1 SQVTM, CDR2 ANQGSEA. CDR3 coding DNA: TGCAGCGTTGGGGGACTAGCGGGAACCGAGACCCAGTACTTC. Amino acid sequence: CSVGGLAGTETQYF. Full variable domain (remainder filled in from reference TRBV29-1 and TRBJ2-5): SAVISQKPSRDICQRGTSLTIQCQVDSQVTMMFWYRQQPGQSLTLIATANQGSEATYESGFVIDKFPISRPNLTFSTLTVSNMSPEDSSIYLCSVGGLAGTETQYFGPGTRLLVL.

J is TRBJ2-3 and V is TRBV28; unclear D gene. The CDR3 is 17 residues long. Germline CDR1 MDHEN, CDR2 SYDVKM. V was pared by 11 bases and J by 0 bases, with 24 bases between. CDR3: CAAVPTPEFLSTDTQYF. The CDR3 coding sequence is TGTGCCGCCGTCCCCACCCCGGAGTTCCTCAGCACAGATACGCAGTATTTT. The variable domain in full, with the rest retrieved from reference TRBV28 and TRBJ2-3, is DVKVTQSSRYLVKRTGEKVFLECVQDMDHENMFWYRQDPGLGLRLIYFSYDVKMKEKGDIPEGYSVSREKKERFSLILESASTNQTSMYLCAAVPTPEFLSTDTQYFGPGTRLTVL.

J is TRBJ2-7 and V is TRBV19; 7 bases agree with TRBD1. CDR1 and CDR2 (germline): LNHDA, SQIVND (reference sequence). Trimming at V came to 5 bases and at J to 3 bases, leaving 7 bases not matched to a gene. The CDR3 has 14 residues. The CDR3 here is CASSPHNRGYEQYF. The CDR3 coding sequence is TGTGCCAGTAGTCCCCATAACAGGGGCTACGAGCAGTACTTC.

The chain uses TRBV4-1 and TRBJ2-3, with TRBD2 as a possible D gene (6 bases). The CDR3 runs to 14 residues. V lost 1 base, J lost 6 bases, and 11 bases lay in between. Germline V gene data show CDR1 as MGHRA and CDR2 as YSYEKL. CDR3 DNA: TGCGCCAGCAGCCAAGTTGGGGGGAGGGATACGCAGTATTTT. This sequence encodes CASSQVGGRDTQYF.

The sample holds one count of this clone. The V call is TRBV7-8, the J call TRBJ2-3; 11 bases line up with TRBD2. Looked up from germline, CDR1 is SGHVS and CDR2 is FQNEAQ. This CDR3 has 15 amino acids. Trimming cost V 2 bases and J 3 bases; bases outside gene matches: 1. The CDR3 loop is CASSLLAGGTDTQYF. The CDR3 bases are TGTGCCAGCAGCTTACTAGCGGGAGGTACAGATACGCAGTATTTT.

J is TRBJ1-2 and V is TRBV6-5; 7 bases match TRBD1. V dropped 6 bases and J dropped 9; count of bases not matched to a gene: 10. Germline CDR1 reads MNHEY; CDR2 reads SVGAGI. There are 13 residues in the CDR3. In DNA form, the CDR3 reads TGTGCCAGCAGCCCAGGACAGGATGGTCGCTACACCTTC. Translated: CASSPGQDGRYTF.

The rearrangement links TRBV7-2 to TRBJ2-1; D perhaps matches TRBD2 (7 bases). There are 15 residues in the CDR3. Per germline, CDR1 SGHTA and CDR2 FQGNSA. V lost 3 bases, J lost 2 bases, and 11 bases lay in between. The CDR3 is CASSLAGATYNEQFF. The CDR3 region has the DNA TGTGCCAGCAGCTTGGCGGGGGCCACCTACAATGAGCAGTTCTTC.